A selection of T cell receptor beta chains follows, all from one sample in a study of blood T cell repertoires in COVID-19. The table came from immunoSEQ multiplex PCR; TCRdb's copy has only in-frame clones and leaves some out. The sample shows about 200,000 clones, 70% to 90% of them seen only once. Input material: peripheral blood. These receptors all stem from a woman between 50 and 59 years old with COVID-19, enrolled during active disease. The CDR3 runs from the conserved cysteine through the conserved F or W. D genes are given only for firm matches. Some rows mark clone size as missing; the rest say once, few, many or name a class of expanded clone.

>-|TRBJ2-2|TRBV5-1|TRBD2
CASSLSGANTGELFF
TGCGCCAGCAGCTTAAGCGGGGCGAACACCGGGGAGCTGTTTTTT
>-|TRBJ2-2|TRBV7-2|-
CASSPSGELFF
TGTGCCAGCTCCCCGTCCGGGGAGCTGTTTTTT
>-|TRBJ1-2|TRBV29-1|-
CSVERGANYGYTF
TGCAGCGTTGAACGGGGTGCTAACTATGGCTACACCTTC
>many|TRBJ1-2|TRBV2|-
CASSEGSGIDGYTF
TGTGCCAGCAGTGAAGGGTCCGGGATCGATGGCTACACCTTC
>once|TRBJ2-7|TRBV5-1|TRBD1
CASGDGQGAYEQYF
TGCGCCAGCGGAGATGGACAGGGGGCCTACGAGCAGTACTTC
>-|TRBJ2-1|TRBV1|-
CTSSQDGPLVYNEQFF
TGCACCAGCAGCCAAGATGGGCCCCTTGTATACAATGAGCAGTTCTTC
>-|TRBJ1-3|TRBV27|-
CASSPRGGPGNTIYF
TGTGCCAGCAGTCCCCGCGGGGGGCCTGGAAACACCATATATTTT
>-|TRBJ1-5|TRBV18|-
CASSPQGDQPQHF
TGTGCCAGCTCTCCACAAGGAGATCAGCCCCAGCATTTT
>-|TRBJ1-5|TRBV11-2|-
CASSLDGGQPQHF
TGTGCCAGCAGCTTAGACGGCGGGCAGCCCCAGCATTTT
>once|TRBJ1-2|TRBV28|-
CASSFGGSYGYTF
TGTGCCAGCAGTTTCGGAGGGTCCTATGGCTACACCTTC
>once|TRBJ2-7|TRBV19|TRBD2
CASSITGGSPYEQYF
TGTGCCAGTAGTATAACCGGGGGGTCACCCTACGAGCAGTACTTC
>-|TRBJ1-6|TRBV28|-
CASSFRGPRADSPLHF
TGTGCCAGCAGTTTTCGCGGGCCCCGAGCAGATTCACCCCTCCACTTT
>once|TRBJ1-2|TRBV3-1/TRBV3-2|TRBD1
CASSGRDRGDGYTF
TGTGCCAGCAGCGGCCGGGACAGGGGGGATGGCTACACCTTC